This TCR beta chain was obtained from a study of human T cells and chemical hapten exposure. At the level of the study: The sensitizer, 2% DPC, was used on about 2 cm by about 2 cm of upper inner arm skin.

As for time point: patch test 2, 6 weeks after DPC sensitization. Treatment specified: therapeutic diphenylcyclopropenone sensitization with weekly scalp DPC. MiXCR, run by TCRdb on the RACE reads, gives a single entry per CDR3 protein. Of about 140,000 distinct CDR3 sequences listed, around 11% are singletons. The V and J ends lost 6 bases and 3 bases respectively, with 17 bases between them. The V gene's germline CDR1 is KGHSH and CDR2 LQKENI. The CDR3 contains 15 residues. This clonotype has a handful of counts. The starting material was whole blood, obtained in connection with sensitization to the hapten diphenylcyclopropenone (DPC). The chain combines TRBV18 with TRBJ1-1, with TRBD1 as a possible D gene (5 bases). The TCR comes from a woman aged 45-59 years with alopecia areata. Some clones in this sample may be carry-over from other donors' samples. CDR3 protein: CASSPTGWMDTEAFF. As DNA, the CDR3 is TGTGCCAGCTCTCCTACAGGATGGATGGACACTGAAGCTTTCTTT.